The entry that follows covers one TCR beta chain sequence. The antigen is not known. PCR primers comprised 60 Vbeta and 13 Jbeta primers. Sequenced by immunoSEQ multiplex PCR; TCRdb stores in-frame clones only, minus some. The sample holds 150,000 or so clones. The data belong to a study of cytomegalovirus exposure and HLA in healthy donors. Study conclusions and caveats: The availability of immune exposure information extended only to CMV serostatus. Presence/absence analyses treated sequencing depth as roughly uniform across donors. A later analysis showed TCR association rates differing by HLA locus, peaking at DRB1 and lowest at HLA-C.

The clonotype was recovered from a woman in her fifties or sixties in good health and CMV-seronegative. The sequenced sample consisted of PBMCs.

The CDR3 coding sequence is TGTGCCAGCAGCCCTCGGACAGGTCCTTATGGCTACACCTTC. Its translation: CASSPRTGPYGYTF. J is TRBJ1-2 and V is TRBV7-2; 7 nucleotides line up with TRBD1. Trimming took 5 bases from V and 5 from J; bases not matched to a gene: 8. CDR3 length equals 14 residues. Germline CDR1 and CDR2: SGHTA and FQGNSA.